Following are 22 T cell receptor beta chains from one sample sequenced in a study of blood T cell repertoires in COVID-19 (TCRdb year 2020). Library prep was done by the immunoSEQ multiplex PCR assay. TCRdb holds this immuneACCESS table with in-frame rearrangements only. Some clones are missing; in checked studies, unresolved V genes explain under half, and the rest has no known cause. The sample table lists about 140,000 clones, over 60% of them with a count of one. 3.5% to 5% of the sample rests with the top ten. What was sequenced was peripheral blood. Receptors originate from a woman older than 75 with active or convalescent COVID-19.

The table lists this clone with a few counts. This chain links TRBV24-1 with TRBJ1-5; D may be TRBD1 (6 bases). This CDR3 has 14 residues. Germline CDR1 is KGHDR and CDR2 is SFDVKD. V was clipped by 5 bases and J by 5 bases, with 12 bases between them. CDR3 DNA sequence: TGTGCCACCAGTGTCAGGGGATATGATCAGCCCCAGCATTTT. Protein: CATSVRGYDQPQHF.

This clone came up a few times. This chain links TRBV30 with TRBJ1-6, with D uncertain. The CDR3 extends over 15 amino acids. V lost 1 base and J 2 bases, leaving 9 bases between the germline ends. Germline-derived CDR1 and CDR2 are GTSNPN and SVGIG (reference sequence). The DNA for the CDR3 is TGTGCCTGGAGTGGCCCCGGGACCTATAATTCACCCCTCCACTTT. Amino acid sequence: CAWSGPGTYNSPLHF.

The genes are TRBV7-2 and TRBJ2-3; TRBD2 aligns across 8 bases. The CDR3 consists of 18 residues. Per germline, CDR1 SGHTA and CDR2 FQGNSA. J lost 5 bases, V lost 1 base, and 14 bases had no gene match. The CDR3 sequence is CASSLGSLAGGRGDTQYF. The CDR3, as DNA: TGTGCCAGCAGCTTAGGCTCTCTTGCGGGGGGAAGGGGAGATACGCAGTATTTT.

J is TRBJ1-2 and V is TRBV5-1; 10 bases are shared with TRBD1. Germline V lookup: CDR1 SGHRS, CDR2 YFSETQ. The CDR3 is 16 amino acids. Germline trimming cut 0 bases from V and 8 bases from J; bases unmatched to any gene: 10. CDR3 sequence reads: CASSLGSGQGVEGYTF. CDR3 bases: TGCGCCAGCAGCTTGGGATCAGGACAGGGGGTTGAGGGCTACACCTTC.

V usage is TRBV27 and J usage is TRBJ1-1; D is uncertain. Germline V gene lookup returns CDR1 MNHEY and CDR2 SMNVEV (reference sequence). V lost 6 bases, J lost 5 bases, and 10 bases lay in between. The CDR3 is 12 residues long. The CDR3 spells CASRTAGTEAFF. DNA for the CDR3: TGTGCCAGCAGGACTGCTGGTACTGAAGCTTTCTTT.

V usage is TRBV6-5 and J usage is TRBJ1-2; 7 nucleotides agree with TRBD1. With V trimmed by 2 bases and J by 7 bases, 10 bases remained unmatched. This CDR3 has 15 residues. Germline loops: CDR1 MNHEY, CDR2 SVGAGI. CDR3 amino acids: CASSYGQGDWGGYTF. The CDR3 DNA is TGTGCCAGCAGTTACGGGCAGGGGGATTGGGGTGGCTACACCTTC.

The gene calls are TRBV5-4 and TRBJ1-2; possibly TRBD1 for D (5 bases). The V end was cut by 4 bases, the J end by 8 bases, with 12 bases between. The germline V gene encodes CDR1 SGHNT and CDR2 YYREEE (reference sequence). CDR3 length: 12 residues. The CDR3 region is CASSQNRGGYTF. As DNA, the CDR3 is TGTGCCAGCAGCCAAAACCGGGGGGGCTACACCTTC.

V is TRBV5-4 and J is TRBJ1-2; D is possibly TRBD1 (5 bases). CDR3 length: 14 amino acids. The germline V gene has CDR1 SGHNT and CDR2 YYREEE (reference sequence). Trimming stripped 5 bases from V and 4 bases from J, with 15 bases between. This CDR3 is CASRPGGPSYGYTF. CDR3 in DNA: TGTGCCAGCAGGCCCGGGGGTCCCTCCTATGGCTACACCTTC.

The chain links TRBV13 to TRBJ1-2; 8 nucleotides line up with TRBD1. V gave up 5 bases and J gave up 7 bases; unmatched junction bases: 9. The germline gives CDR1 PRHDT, CDR2 FYEKMQ (reference sequence). The CDR3 totals 14 residues. The CDR3 reads CASSRDRYETGYTF. The CDR3 nucleotides read TGTGCCAGCAGCCGGGACAGGTACGAGACTGGCTACACCTTC. Together with reference TRBV13 and TRBJ1-2, the CDR3 gives the full variable domain: AAGVIQSPRHLIKEKRETATLKCYPIPRHDTVYWYQQGPGQDPQFLISFYEKMQSDKGSIPDRFSAQQFSDYHSELNMSSLELGDSALYFCASSRDRYETGYTFGSGTRLTVV.

This chain joins TRBV2 and TRBJ2-1; 9 bases align to TRBD2. V dropped 4 bases and J dropped 10; count of bases not matched to a gene: 5. Germline V gene lookup returns CDR1 SNHLY and CDR2 FYNNEI. This CDR3 is built from 13 residues. CDR3 residues: CASSGGSGGEQFF. CDR3 nucleotide sequence: TGTGCCAGCAGTGGGGGTAGCGGGGGAGAGCAGTTCTTC.

The J gene is TRBJ1-2, the V gene TRBV30; no definite D call. The V end lost 3 bases, the J end lost 2 bases, and 13 bases lay between the germline ends. Germline V gives CDR1 GTSNPN, CDR2 SVGIG (reference sequence). The CDR3 loop spans 14 amino acids. In nucleotides, the CDR3 is TGTGCCTGGAGCGACTACGGGCAGAACTATGGCTACACCTTC. Translated: CAWSDYGQNYGYTF.

The rearrangement links TRBV7-8 to TRBJ2-6, with TRBD1 matching over 7 bases. Germline-derived CDR1 and CDR2 are SGHVS and FQNEAQ. The CDR3 has 16 amino acids. The ends lost 5 bases at V and 4 bases at J; junction bases unmatched: 8. For the CDR3, the DNA is TGTGCCAGCAGCCCCCAGGGGGTGTTAGGGGCCAACGTCCTGACTTTC. This sequence encodes CASSPQGVLGANVLTF.

The chain has TRBV10-3 and TRBJ1-2, with 7 bases matching TRBD1. The junction had 4 bases not matched to a gene; V was cut back by 4 bases and J by 2 bases. The CDR3 runs 14 residues. From germline, CDR1 is ENHRY and CDR2 SYGVKD. The CDR3 DNA reads as TGTGCCATCAGTGGAGACAGGGAGAACTATGGCTACACCTTC. It translates to CAISGDRENYGYTF.

The rearrangement joins TRBV5-1 to TRBJ1-2; D perhaps matches TRBD1 (6 bases). The germline V and J ends were trimmed by 1 base and 5 bases, with 15 bases remaining between them. The germline gives CDR1 SGHRS, CDR2 YFSETQ. The CDR3 runs 15 residues. The chain's CDR3 is CASSLNSQGRYGYTF. The DNA for the CDR3 is TGCGCCAGCAGCTTGAATTCACAGGGACGATATGGCTACACCTTC.

The gene calls are TRBV5-1 and TRBJ2-5, with D possibly TRBD1 on 5 matching bases. Trimming took 0 bases from V and 7 from J, leaving 13 bases between them. CDR3 length: 14 residues. CDR1 is SGHRS, CDR2 YFSETQ, per germline. CDR3 sequence (DNA): TGCGCCAGCAGCTTGGCGGACACGACGGGGACCCAGTACTTC. This encodes CASSLADTTGTQYF.

This rearrangement joins TRBV27 to TRBJ1-2; 7 bases are a match to TRBD1. Germline CDR1 and CDR2: MNHEY and SMNVEV (reference sequence). The CDR3 totals 13 residues. The V gene end was trimmed by 6 bases and the J gene end by 9 bases; junction bases not matched to a gene: 10. The CDR3 sequence: CASRQETGYSYTF. The CDR3 region has the DNA TGTGCCAGCAGGCAAGAGACAGGGTACAGCTACACCTTC.

The chain uses TRBV12-5 and TRBJ2-5; the D gene is possibly TRBD2 (6 bases). V dropped 3 bases and J dropped 5 bases, with 16 bases sitting between them. The germline CDR1 and CDR2 sequences are LGHNT and FRNRAP. This CDR3 region has 15 residues. The CDR3 DNA reads TGTGCTAGTGGTTTTGGTTCGGGGGAAGGGGAGACCCAGTACTTC. Amino acids: CASGFGSGEGETQYF. The complete variable domain, with remaining parts taken from reference TRBV12-5 and TRBJ2-5, reads DARVTQTPRHKVTEMGQEVTMRCQPILGHNTVFWYRQTMMQGLELLAYFRNRAPLDDSGMPKDRFSAEMPDATLATLKIQPSEPRDSAVYFCASGFGSGEGETQYFGPGTRLLVL.

The chain couples TRBV5-5 to TRBJ1-2, with 10 bases lining up with TRBD1. Trimming cost V 4 bases and J 6 bases; bases outside gene matches: 6. Germline V gene sequence: CDR1 SGHKS, CDR2 YYEKEE (reference sequence). The CDR3 contains 14 residues. CDR3 in DNA: TGTGCCAGCAGCCAAGGACAGGGGGAGAATGGCTACACCTTC. This gives the protein CASSQGQGENGYTF.

The chain combines TRBV3-1 (or the pseudogene TRBV3-2) with TRBJ1-2; 8 nucleotides line up with TRBD1. The J segment lost 4 bases and the V segment lost 0 bases, leaving 10 bases of the junction unmatched. Germline loops: CDR1 LGHDT, CDR2 YNNKEL (reference sequence). CDR3 length: 17 residues. The CDR3 bases are TGTGCCAGCAGCCAAGATCTCAGAAGACAGGGGTTCTATGGCTACACCTTC. Translating it yields CASSQDLRRQGFYGYTF.

The V call is TRBV9, the J call TRBJ1-5; 12 bases fit TRBD1. Germline V gene sequence: CDR1 SGDLS, CDR2 YYNGEE. Trimming removed 4 bases from V and 7 bases from J; junction bases left unmatched: 6. The CDR3 is 15 amino acids. The CDR3 DNA reads as TGTGCCAGCAGCAGACGGGACAGGGGGCGACAGCCCCAGCATTTT. Protein sequence: CASSRRDRGRQPQHF.

The chain recombines TRBV11-1 with TRBJ2-3; TRBD1 matches at 9 bases. Germline CDR1 SGHAT, CDR2 FQDESV (reference sequence). V lost 4 bases to trimming and J lost 1 base; unmatched junction nucleotides: 6. The CDR3 has 16 amino acids. The CDR3 here is CASSSRTGARTDTQYF. CDR3 DNA sequence: TGTGCCAGCAGCTCGAGGACAGGGGCACGCACAGATACGCAGTATTTT.

V gene TRBV6-5 combines with J gene TRBJ1-2, with 11 bases fitting TRBD1. Germline CDR1 is MNHEY and CDR2 is SVGAGI. The V gene end was trimmed by 7 bases and the J gene end by 0 bases; junction bases not matched to a gene: 4. The CDR3 has 15 amino acids. The CDR3, as DNA: TGTGCCAGCATTCCGGGACAGGGGGCTAACTATGGCTACACCTTC. Translated: CASIPGQGANYGYTF.